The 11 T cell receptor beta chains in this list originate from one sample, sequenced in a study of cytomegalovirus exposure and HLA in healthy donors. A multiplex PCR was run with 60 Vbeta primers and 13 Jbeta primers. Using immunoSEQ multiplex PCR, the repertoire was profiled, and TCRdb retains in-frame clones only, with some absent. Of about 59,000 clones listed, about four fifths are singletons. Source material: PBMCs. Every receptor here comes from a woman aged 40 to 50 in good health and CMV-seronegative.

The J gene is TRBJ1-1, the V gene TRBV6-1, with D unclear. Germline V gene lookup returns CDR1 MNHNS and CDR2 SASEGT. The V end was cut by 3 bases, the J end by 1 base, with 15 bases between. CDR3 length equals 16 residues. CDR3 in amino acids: CASSDFGAGGNTEAFF. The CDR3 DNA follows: TGTGCCAGCAGTGATTTTGGTGCAGGTGGGAACACTGAAGCTTTCTTT.

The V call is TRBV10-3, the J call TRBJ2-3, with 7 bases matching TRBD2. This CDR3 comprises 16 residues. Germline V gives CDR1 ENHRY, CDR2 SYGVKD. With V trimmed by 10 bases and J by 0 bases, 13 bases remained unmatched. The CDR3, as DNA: TGTGCCACCATCGGTGAGGCGGGAGTTAGCACAGATACGCAGTATTTT. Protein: CATIGEAGVSTDTQYF.

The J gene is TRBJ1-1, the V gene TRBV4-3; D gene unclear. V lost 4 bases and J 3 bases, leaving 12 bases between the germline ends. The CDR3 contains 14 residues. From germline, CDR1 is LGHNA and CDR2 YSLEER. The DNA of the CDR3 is TGCGCCAGCAGCCTCTCCGCACGGGACACTGAAGCTTTCTTT. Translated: CASSLSARDTEAFF.

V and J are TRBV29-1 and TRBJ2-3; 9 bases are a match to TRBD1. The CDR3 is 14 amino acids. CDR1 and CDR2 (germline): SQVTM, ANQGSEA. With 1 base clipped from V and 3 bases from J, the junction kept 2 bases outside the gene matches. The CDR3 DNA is TGCAGCGTTGAAGTGGGGACAGGGACAGATACGCAGTATTTT. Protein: CSVEVGTGTDTQYF.

CDR3 nucleotides: TGTGCCAGCAGCTTAGAACTAGCGGGAGCTTTTGAGCAGTTCTTC. Protein product: CASSLELAGAFEQFF. The chain uses TRBV7-2 and TRBJ2-1, with TRBD2 identical over 11 bases. Looked up from germline, CDR1 is SGHTA and CDR2 is FQGNSA. Unmatched junction bases numbered 5, after V lost 1 base and J lost 9 bases. The CDR3 is made up of 15 amino acids. Using reference TRBV7-2 and TRBJ2-1 for the parts outside the CDR3, the full variable domain is GAGVSQSPSNKVTEKGKDVELRCDPISGHTALYWYRQSLGQGLEFLIYFQGNSAPDKSGLPSDRFSAERTGGSVSTLTIQRTQQEDSAVYLCASSLELAGAFEQFFGPGTRLTVL.

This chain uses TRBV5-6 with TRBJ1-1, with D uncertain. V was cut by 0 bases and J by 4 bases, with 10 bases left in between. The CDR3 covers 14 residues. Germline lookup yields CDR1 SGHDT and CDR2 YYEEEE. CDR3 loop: CASSLGAGSTEAFF. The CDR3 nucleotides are TGTGCCAGCAGCTTGGGGGCAGGAAGCACTGAAGCTTTCTTT. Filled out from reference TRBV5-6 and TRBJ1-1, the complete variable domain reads DAGVTQSPTHLIKTRGQQVTLRCSPKSGHDTVSWYQQALGQGPQFIFQYYEEEERQRGNFPDRFSGHQFPNYSSELNVNALLLGDSALYLCASSLGAGSTEAFFGQGTRLTVV.

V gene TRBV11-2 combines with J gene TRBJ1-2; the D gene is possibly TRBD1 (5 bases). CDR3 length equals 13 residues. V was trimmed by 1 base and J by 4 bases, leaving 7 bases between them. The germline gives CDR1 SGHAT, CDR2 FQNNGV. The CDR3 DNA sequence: TGTGCCAGCAGCTTAGCAGGGCTCTATGGCTACACCTTC. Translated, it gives CASSLAGLYGYTF.

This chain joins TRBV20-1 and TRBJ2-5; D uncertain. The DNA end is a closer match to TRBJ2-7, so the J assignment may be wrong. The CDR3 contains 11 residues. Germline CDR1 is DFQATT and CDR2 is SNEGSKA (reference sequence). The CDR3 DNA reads TGCAGTGGCGACTTGTATTTCGAGCAGTACTTC. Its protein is CSGDLYFEQYF.

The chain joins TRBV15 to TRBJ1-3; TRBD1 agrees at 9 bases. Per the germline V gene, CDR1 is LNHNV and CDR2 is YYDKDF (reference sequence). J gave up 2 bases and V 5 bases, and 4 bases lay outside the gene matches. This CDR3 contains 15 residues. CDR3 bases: TGTGCCACCAGCGAACAGGGGGCGCCTGGAAACACCATATATTTT. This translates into CATSEQGAPGNTIYF.

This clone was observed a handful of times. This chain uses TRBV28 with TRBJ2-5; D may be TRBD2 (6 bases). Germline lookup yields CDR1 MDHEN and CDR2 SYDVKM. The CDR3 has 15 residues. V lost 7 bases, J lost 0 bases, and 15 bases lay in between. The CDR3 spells CASTPGRGYQETQYF. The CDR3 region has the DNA TGTGCCAGCACCCCAGGACGGGGGTACCAAGAGACCCAGTACTTC. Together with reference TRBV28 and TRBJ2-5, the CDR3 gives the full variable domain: DVKVTQSSRYLVKRTGEKVFLECVQDMDHENMFWYRQDPGLGLRLIYFSYDVKMKEKGDIPEGYSVSREKKERFSLILESASTNQTSMYLCASTPGRGYQETQYFGPGTRLLVL.

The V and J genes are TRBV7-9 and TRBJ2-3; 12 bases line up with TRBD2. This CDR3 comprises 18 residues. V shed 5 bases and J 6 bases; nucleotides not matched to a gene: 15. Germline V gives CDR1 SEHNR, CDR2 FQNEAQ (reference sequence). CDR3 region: CASSAPPRLAGVVDTQYF. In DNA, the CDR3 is TGTGCCAGCAGCGCCCCCCCCCGACTAGCGGGAGTCGTGGATACGCAGTATTTT.